Shown below are 2 T cell receptor beta chains from a single sample sequenced in a study of blood T cell repertoires in COVID-19. The data were produced by immunoSEQ multiplex PCR, yet TCRdb's version contains in-frame clones alone and is incomplete. The sample records roughly 320,000 clones, approximately 85% being singletons. Sequenced material: peripheral blood. The receptors originated from a human donor in a cohort sampled during active COVID-19.

This chain connects TRBV10-3 to TRBJ2-2; a possible D gene is TRBD2 (6 bases). The V end was cut by 7 bases, the J end by 6 bases, with 12 bases between. The CDR3 sequence is 13 residues long. Germline lookup yields CDR1 ENHRY and CDR2 SYGVKD. CDR3 nucleotides: TGTGCCATCAACTTCGGAGGGGCCGGGGAGCTGTTTTTT. Amino acids: CAINFGGAGELFF.

In this sample, this clone turned up once. This chain connects TRBV23-1 to TRBJ1-2, with 8 bases lining up with TRBD1. TRBV23-1 is placed among ORFs of uncertain function. The length of the CDR3 is 12 residues. The ends lost 6 bases at V and 7 bases at J; junction bases unmatched: 4. This CDR3 reads CASSRGLAGYTF. CDR3 sequence (DNA): TGCGCCAGCAGCAGGGGGCTAGCTGGCTACACCTTC.